This paragraph covers one TCR beta chain sequence. Its antigen is unidentified. The data are from a study of T cell responses to AZD1222 COVID-19 vaccine. Study-wide findings and caveats: White British people made up most donors, females outnumbered males, and clonal diversity was possibly underestimated. Two AZD1222 doses significantly raised spike-specific TCR breadth and depth over controls. Nearly half of the spike-specific TCRs reportedly recognize variant regions that carry no mutations. Every sample of the repertoires postdated the peak T cell response.

The CDR3 totals 13 residues. CDR1 is LGHDT, CDR2 YNNKEL, per germline (reference sequence). V shed 0 bases and J shed 0 bases, with 3 bases lying between them. Clones were sequenced by immunoSEQ multiplex PCR, and TCRdb holds only the in-frame ones, with some missing. The sample yields 75,000 to 100,000 clones, almost 90% seen once. The gene calls are TRBV3-1 (or the pseudogene TRBV3-2) and TRBJ2-7; D gene unclear. The specimen comprised peripheral blood, sampled on day 0 of AZD1222 vaccination. The receptor's source is an adult in good health. The CDR3 is CASSQERSYEQYF. In nucleotides, the CDR3 is TGTGCCAGCAGCCAAGAGCGCTCCTACGAGCAGTACTTC.